This TCR beta chain was sequenced for a study of cytomegalovirus exposure and HLA in healthy donors. The CDR3 spans 13 residues. Trimming cost V 8 bases and J 4 bases, with 11 bases left between them. Germline CDR1 is MNHEY and CDR2 is SMNVEV (reference sequence). With regard to this clone: Its antigen is still unknown.

Whole-study results and caveats: Immune exposure was documented only through CMV serostatus. The study recorded more than 150 TCR beta chains that were cytomegalovirus-associated. Excluded: some indistinguishable V segments such as TRBV6-2 and TRBV6-3.

As for the donors, each was a healthy bone marrow donor. The study ran its PCR with 60 Vbeta and 13 Jbeta primers. Clones were sequenced by immunoSEQ multiplex PCR, and TCRdb holds only the in-frame ones, with some missing. The repertoire consists of 240,000 or so clones, with approximately 81% occurring once and the leading ten covering roughly 7.4%. The gene calls are TRBV27 and TRBJ1-4, with D unclear. This clonotype was sampled from a woman aged 55-69 years in good health and CMV-seropositive. The material sequenced was PBMCs. The chain's CDR3 is CASAVQFNEKLFF. In DNA, the CDR3 is TGTGCCAGCGCTGTACAGTTTAATGAAAAACTGTTTTTT.